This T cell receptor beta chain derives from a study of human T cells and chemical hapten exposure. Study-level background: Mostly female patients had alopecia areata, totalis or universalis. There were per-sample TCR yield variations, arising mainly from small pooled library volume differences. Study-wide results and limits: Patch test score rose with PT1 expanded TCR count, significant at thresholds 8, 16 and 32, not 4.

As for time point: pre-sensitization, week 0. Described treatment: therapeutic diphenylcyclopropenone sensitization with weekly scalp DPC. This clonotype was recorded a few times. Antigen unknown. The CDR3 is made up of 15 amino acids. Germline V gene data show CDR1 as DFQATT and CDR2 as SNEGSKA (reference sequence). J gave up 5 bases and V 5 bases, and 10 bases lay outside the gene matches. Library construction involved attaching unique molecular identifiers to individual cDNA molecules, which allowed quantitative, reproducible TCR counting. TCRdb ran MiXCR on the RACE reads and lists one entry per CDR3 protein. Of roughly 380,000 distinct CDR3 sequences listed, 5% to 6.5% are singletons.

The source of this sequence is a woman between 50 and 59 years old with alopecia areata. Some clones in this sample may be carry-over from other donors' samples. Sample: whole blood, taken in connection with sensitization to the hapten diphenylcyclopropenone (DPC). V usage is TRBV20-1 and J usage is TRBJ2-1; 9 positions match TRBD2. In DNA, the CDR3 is TGCAGTGCTGGGGGACTAGCAGCGATTAACAATGAGCAGTTCTTC. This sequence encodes CSAGGLAAINNEQFF.